The rows below give T cell receptor beta chains drawn from one sample of a study of response to subunit inactivated influenza vaccine. TCRdb reanalysed the RT-PCR reads using MiXCR and keeps one entry per CDR3 protein. Here the sample spans 600,000 to 850,000 distinct CDR3 sequences, around 15% being singletons. The material was PBMCs from blood, obtained approximately 15 days before vaccination. The receptors here all came from a man aged 50 to 60 who received an inactivated influenza vaccine. Both conserved end residues are part of each CDR3. D genes are given only for firm matches. Clone size is given for some rows only: seen once, a few or many times, or a class if the clone is expanded.

j_call: TRBJ1-1; v_call: TRBV5-1; d_call: TRBD1; clone_size: few; cdr3_aa: CASSLAWGQGATEAFF; cdr3_nt: TGCGCCAGCAGCTTGGCCTGGGGACAGGGGGCCACTGAAGCTTTCTTT
j_call: TRBJ2-6; v_call: TRBV7-2; d_call: NA; clone_size: NA; cdr3_aa: CASSVRQSVMANVLTF; cdr3_nt: TGTGCCAGCAGCGTCCGACAGTCGGTAATGGCCAACGTCCTGACTTTC
j_call: TRBJ1-2; v_call: TRBV20-1; d_call: NA; clone_size: many; cdr3_aa: CSAKARADGYTF; cdr3_nt: TGCAGTGCTAAGGCCAGGGCGGATGGCTACACCTTC
j_call: TRBJ2-1; v_call: TRBV6-1; d_call: TRBD1; clone_size: few; cdr3_aa: CASSEVGTGFWGNEQFF; cdr3_nt: TGTGCCAGCAGTGAAGTTGGGACAGGGTTTTGGGGCAATGAGCAGTTCTTC
j_call: TRBJ2-1; v_call: TRBV11-2; d_call: NA; clone_size: NA; cdr3_aa: CASSLDGVRSSYNEQFF; cdr3_nt: TGTGCCAGCAGCTTAGATGGAGTCCGGAGCTCCTACAATGAGCAGTTCTTC
j_call: TRBJ1-1; v_call: TRBV10-3; d_call: TRBD1; clone_size: few; cdr3_aa: CAISGTGGDTEAFF; cdr3_nt: TGTGCCATCAGCGGGACAGGGGGTGACACTGAAGCTTTCTTT
j_call: TRBJ2-5; v_call: TRBV11-2; d_call: NA; clone_size: NA; cdr3_aa: CASSLAWVAETQYF; cdr3_nt: TGTGCCAGCAGCTTAGCCTGGGTGGCAGAGACCCAGTACTTC
j_call: TRBJ2-1; v_call: TRBV6-2/TRBV6-3; d_call: NA; clone_size: many; cdr3_aa: CASSWPPIIRAPSYNEQFF; cdr3_nt: TGTGCCAGCAGCTGGCCCCCAATTATCAGGGCACCCTCCTACAATGAGCAGTTCTTC
j_call: TRBJ1-4; v_call: TRBV7-6; d_call: NA; clone_size: NA; cdr3_aa: CASSLGVRDNEKLFF; cdr3_nt: TGTGCCAGCAGCTTAGGGGTTAGAGATAATGAAAAACTGTTTTTT
j_call: TRBJ2-1; v_call: TRBV7-9; d_call: TRBD2; clone_size: NA; cdr3_aa: CASSRRGGSYNEQFF; cdr3_nt: TGTGCCAGCAGCCGCCGGGGGGGCTCCTACAATGAGCAGTTCTTC
j_call: TRBJ2-1; v_call: TRBV5-6; d_call: NA; clone_size: many; cdr3_aa: CASSVRTSSQFF; cdr3_nt: TGTGCCAGCAGCGTGCGTACTAGCAGCCAGTTCTTC
j_call: TRBJ2-7; v_call: TRBV12-3/TRBV12-4; d_call: NA; clone_size: NA; cdr3_aa: CASSPGQPRLDF; cdr3_nt: TGTGCCAGCAGTCCCGGACAGCCCAGGTTGGACTTC
j_call: TRBJ2-3; v_call: TRBV7-9; d_call: NA; clone_size: NA; cdr3_aa: CASSFSGYTDTQYF; cdr3_nt: TGTGCCAGCAGCTTCAGCGGATACACAGATACGCAGTATTTT
j_call: TRBJ2-7; v_call: TRBV10-3; d_call: NA; clone_size: few; cdr3_aa: CAITAAVTYEQYF; cdr3_nt: TGTGCCATCACCGCGGCGGTTACCTACGAGCAGTACTTC
j_call: TRBJ2-7; v_call: TRBV3-1; d_call: NA; clone_size: many; cdr3_aa: CASSQRLGREQYF; cdr3_nt: TGTGCCAGCAGCCAAAGGCTCGGGCGCGAGCAGTACTTC
j_call: TRBJ2-7; v_call: TRBV20-1; d_call: TRBD1; clone_size: few; cdr3_aa: CSARSEDRVRRYEQYF; cdr3_nt: TGCAGTGCTAGGAGCGAAGACAGGGTCCGAAGGTACGAGCAGTACTTC
j_call: TRBJ1-2; v_call: TRBV20-1; d_call: NA; clone_size: many; cdr3_aa: CSARGGYTF; cdr3_nt: TGCAGTGCTAGGGGTGGCTACACCTTC
j_call: TRBJ2-3; v_call: TRBV2; d_call: NA; clone_size: NA; cdr3_aa: CASRRDKGSTDTQYF; cdr3_nt: TGTGCCAGCAGGAGGGACAAGGGGAGCACAGATACGCAGTATTTT
j_call: TRBJ2-7; v_call: TRBV28; d_call: TRBD1; clone_size: NA; cdr3_aa: CASIPGQATYEQYF; cdr3_nt: TGTGCCAGCATACCGGGACAGGCGACCTACGAGCAGTACTTC
j_call: TRBJ1-2; v_call: TRBV10-2; d_call: TRBD1; clone_size: NA; cdr3_aa: CASSESLGGDYGYTF; cdr3_nt: TGCGCCAGCAGTGAGTCGTTAGGGGGCGATTATGGCTACACCTTC
j_call: TRBJ2-5; v_call: TRBV7-9; d_call: NA; clone_size: NA; cdr3_aa: CASSSAGSRQETQYF; cdr3_nt: TGTGCCAGCAGCTCCGCCGGGAGTCGGCAAGAGACCCAGTACTTC
j_call: TRBJ2-7; v_call: TRBV5-1; d_call: NA; clone_size: few; cdr3_aa: CASSLDTVGLREQYF; cdr3_nt: TGCGCCAGCAGCTTGGACACAGTAGGCCTGCGCGAGCAGTACTTC
j_call: TRBJ2-6; v_call: TRBV4-3; d_call: NA; clone_size: many; cdr3_aa: CASSQVGPGANVLTF; cdr3_nt: TGCGCCAGCAGCCAAGTGGGTCCTGGGGCCAACGTCCTGACTTTC
j_call: TRBJ2-1; v_call: TRBV18; d_call: NA; clone_size: few; cdr3_aa: CASSPPGDSEQFF; cdr3_nt: TGTGCCAGCTCACCACCCGGTGACAGTGAGCAGTTCTTC
j_call: TRBJ2-5; v_call: TRBV5-1; d_call: NA; clone_size: few; cdr3_aa: CASSLTGFQETQYF; cdr3_nt: TGCGCCAGCAGCTTGACAGGCTTCCAAGAGACCCAGTACTTC
j_call: TRBJ2-6; v_call: TRBV28; d_call: NA; clone_size: many; cdr3_aa: CASSFVGQFVGPSGANVLTF; cdr3_nt: TGTGCCAGCAGTTTCGTCGGGCAGTTTGTAGGACCCTCTGGGGCCAACGTCCTGACTTTC
j_call: TRBJ2-5; v_call: TRBV6-1; d_call: NA; clone_size: NA; cdr3_aa: CASSGQYRETQYF; cdr3_nt: TGTGCCAGCAGTGGACAGTACCGGGAGACCCAGTACTTC
j_call: TRBJ2-7; v_call: TRBV19; d_call: TRBD1; clone_size: NA; cdr3_aa: CASSTSFGTGDYEQYF; cdr3_nt: TGTGCCAGTAGTACCTCATTCGGGACAGGGGACTACGAGCAGTACTTC
j_call: TRBJ1-4; v_call: TRBV15; d_call: NA; clone_size: few; cdr3_aa: CATSRVGSVGEKLFF; cdr3_nt: TGTGCCACCAGCAGAGTGGGGTCTGTAGGGGAAAAACTGTTTTTT
j_call: TRBJ2-5; v_call: TRBV5-1; d_call: NA; clone_size: many; cdr3_aa: CASSSSPQGSSGETQYF; cdr3_nt: TGCGCCAGCAGCTCGAGTCCTCAGGGGAGTAGTGGAGAGACCCAGTACTTC
j_call: TRBJ2-1; v_call: TRBV12-3/TRBV12-4; d_call: TRBD2; clone_size: many; cdr3_aa: CASRPRGREGNEQFF; cdr3_nt: TGTGCCAGCAGACCACGAGGGCGGGAGGGCAATGAGCAGTTCTTC
j_call: TRBJ2-1; v_call: TRBV20-1; d_call: TRBD2; clone_size: NA; cdr3_aa: CSATGGRADNEQFF; cdr3_nt: TGCAGTGCTACCGGCGGGAGGGCCGACAATGAGCAGTTCTTC
j_call: TRBJ2-1; v_call: TRBV7-6; d_call: NA; clone_size: few; cdr3_aa: CASSPGWGNNEQFF; cdr3_nt: TGTGCCAGCAGTCCCGGGTGGGGAAACAATGAGCAGTTCTTC
j_call: TRBJ1-2; v_call: TRBV12-3/TRBV12-4; d_call: NA; clone_size: NA; cdr3_aa: CASSLKRGGGYTF; cdr3_nt: TGTGCCAGCAGTTTAAAAAGGGGAGGAGGCTACACCTTC
j_call: TRBJ2-6; v_call: TRBV9; d_call: TRBD1; clone_size: NA; cdr3_aa: CASSVGGQGASGANVLTF; cdr3_nt: TGTGCCAGCAGCGTAGGTGGACAGGGAGCGTCCGGGGCCAACGTCCTGACTTTC
j_call: TRBJ2-3; v_call: TRBV7-2; d_call: NA; clone_size: NA; cdr3_aa: CASSLAHSDTQYF; cdr3_nt: TGTGCCAGCAGCTTAGCGCATTCAGATACGCAGTATTTT
j_call: TRBJ2-1; v_call: TRBV20-1; d_call: TRBD2; clone_size: few; cdr3_aa: CSARDGLATYNEQFF; cdr3_nt: TGCAGTGCTAGAGATGGACTAGCGACCTACAATGAGCAGTTCTTC
j_call: TRBJ1-6; v_call: TRBV20-1; d_call: TRBD1; clone_size: few; cdr3_aa: CSARAVRGTLPSPLHF; cdr3_nt: TGCAGTGCTAGGGCAGTCAGGGGGACCCTCCCTTCACCCCTCCACTTT
j_call: TRBJ2-5; v_call: TRBV15; d_call: NA; clone_size: NA; cdr3_aa: CATTPLRGVQETQYF; cdr3_nt: TGTGCCACCACCCCGCTGCGAGGGGTCCAAGAGACCCAGTACTTC
j_call: TRBJ2-1; v_call: TRBV7-2; d_call: NA; clone_size: many; cdr3_aa: CASSASRGEQFF; cdr3_nt: TGTGCCAGCAGCGCATCTAGGGGTGAGCAGTTCTTC
j_call: TRBJ2-7; v_call: TRBV5-1; d_call: NA; clone_size: few; cdr3_aa: CASSLVQTEQYF; cdr3_nt: TGCGCCAGCAGCTTGGTCCAGACCGAGCAGTACTTC
j_call: TRBJ2-7; v_call: TRBV7-2; d_call: TRBD2; clone_size: few; cdr3_aa: CASSLTSGGATEQYF; cdr3_nt: TGTGCCAGCAGCTTGACTAGCGGGGGGGCTACCGAGCAGTACTTC
j_call: TRBJ2-3; v_call: TRBV7-3; d_call: NA; clone_size: few; cdr3_aa: CASSPSSGLADTQYF; cdr3_nt: TGTGCCAGCAGCCCTAGCAGCGGCCTGGCAGATACGCAGTATTTT
j_call: TRBJ2-4; v_call: TRBV20-1; d_call: TRBD2; clone_size: once; cdr3_aa: CSAPGLAGAKNIQYF; cdr3_nt: TGCAGTGCTCCTGGACTAGCGGGAGCCAAAAACATTCAGTACTTC
j_call: TRBJ2-3; v_call: TRBV28; d_call: TRBD2; clone_size: NA; cdr3_aa: CASSWLAGSVDTQYF; cdr3_nt: TGTGCCAGCAGTTGGCTAGCGGGGTCAGTTGATACGCAGTATTTT
j_call: TRBJ2-7; v_call: TRBV4-1; d_call: TRBD2; clone_size: NA; cdr3_aa: CASSQSSGDGSYEQYF; cdr3_nt: TGCGCCAGCAGCCAGAGTAGCGGGGATGGGTCCTACGAGCAGTACTTC